One TCR beta chain is described in this entry. What this receptor recognizes is not known. Base qualities are not provided; no much larger clone lies one nucleotide away. CDR1 and CDR2, per the germline V gene, are MGHRA and YSYEKL. The germline ends are 7 bases apart after V is trimmed by 1 base and J by 4 bases. The CDR3 goes from the cysteine to the phenylalanine over 14 residues. Just CDR3 DNA is preserved here, 42 bases in frame from base 1. This entry comes from a study of technical replicates of blood from a handful of donors (dated by TCRdb to between 2016 and 2019). The library was made by the immunoSEQ multiplex PCR assay. This is the immuneACCESS table as TCRdb keeps it, with only in-frame sequences that have V and J called. A part of the clones is gone; compared with another copy, unresolved V genes explain less than half, and the rest is unexplained. This sample gives tens of thousands of clones in total; about 86% of them show up just once. Approximately 5.1% of the sample is in the top ten clones.

The sequence is built from TRBV4-1 and TRBJ2-2; a tentative D call is TRBD2 (6 bases match). The TCR originated in a human donor in good health. Some clones in this sample may be carry-over from other donors' samples. What was sequenced was PBMCs. The CDR3 protein is CASSQAGVTGELFF. In nucleotides, the sequence is TGCGCCAGCAGCCAAGCGGGAGTCACCGGGGAGCTGTTTTTT.